The clone carrying this TCR beta chain has a handful of counts. What it binds is not known. The sample has other DNA sequences that encode this CDR3 too. The PCR was carried out with 60 Vbeta primers and 13 Jbeta primers. The method was immunoSEQ multiplex PCR; TCRdb's version includes in-frame clones alone and lacks a portion of them. Of about 170,000 clones in the sample, around 76% were seen once. V gave up 0 bases and J gave up 0 bases, with 7 bases separating them. Germline CDR1 SGHRS, CDR2 YFSETQ. This CDR3 contains 15 residues. This specimen belongs to a study of cytomegalovirus exposure and HLA in healthy donors. Study-wide context: A prior analysis found about 120 million unique TCR beta sequences from approximately 200 million T cells. Points from the study as a whole: Data from an earlier analysis indicated that most TCR beta V segments were productive either about 87% or about 30% of the time. The study put roughly 160 TCR beta chains on its list as cytomegalovirus-associated.

Sequencing input: PBMCs. The receptor was derived from a female donor in good health and CMV-seronegative. V usage is TRBV5-1 and J usage is TRBJ1-3, with D perhaps matching TRBD1 (6 bases). CDR3 loop: CASSLETGSGNTIYF. The CDR3, as DNA: TGCGCCAGCAGCTTGGAGACAGGCTCTGGAAACACCATATATTTT.